This is a list of T cell receptor beta chains from one sample in a study of early T cells in non-severe SARS-CoV-2 infection. TCRdb reprocessed the 5' RACE reads via MiXCR and lists one record per CDR3 protein. Among tens of thousands of distinct CDR3 sequences, roughly 10% were seen once, and the ten largest hold over 8.5%. Sequencing used whole blood. These receptor sequences come from an adult who was a healthcare worker with PCR-confirmed SARS-CoV-2 infection or an uninfected control (not recorded which). CDR3s include the opening cysteine and the closing phenylalanine or tryptophan. D genes are given only for firm matches. Not all rows give a size; the values are once, few, many and, for expanded clones, a class.

D,V,size,J,CDR3,DNA
TRBD1,TRBV14,many,TRBJ1-1,CASSLRRQGTNTEAFF,TGTGCCAGCAGCCTACGTCGACAGGGGACGAACACTGAAGCTTTCTTT
TRBD2,TRBV4-2,few,TRBJ2-7,CASSHPGTNPPYEQYF,TGTGCCAGCAGCCACCCCGGGACTAATCCGCCCTACGAGCAGTACTTC
TRBD2,TRBV12-3/TRBV12-4,many,TRBJ2-2,CASSGTSGGTGELFF,TGTGCCAGCAGTGGAACTAGCGGGGGCACCGGGGAGCTGTTTTTT
-,TRBV6-1,many,TRBJ2-3,CASKHHGLASTDTQYF,TGTGCCAGCAAGCATCACGGGCTAGCGAGCACAGATACGCAGTATTTT
TRBD2,TRBV19,many,TRBJ2-2,CASSGGAGANTGELFF,TGTGCCAGTAGTGGGGGAGCGGGGGCGAACACCGGGGAGCTGTTTTTT
-,TRBV7-9,many,TRBJ1-5,CASSGVGPRNQPQHF,TGTGCCAGCAGCGGGGTGGGGCCGAGGAATCAGCCCCAGCATTTT
-,TRBV3-1,many,TRBJ1-6,CASSQVEEGSSYNSPLHF,TGTGCCAGCAGCCAAGTCGAGGAGGGAAGCTCCTATAATTCACCCCTCCACTTT
TRBD2,TRBV10-3,-,TRBJ2-1,CASRREGRDEQFF,TGTGCCTCGAGGAGGGAGGGCCGCGATGAGCAGTTCTTC
-,TRBV7-9,many,TRBJ2-2,CASSLPNTGELFF,TGTGCCAGCAGCTTGCCGAACACCGGGGAGCTGTTTTTT
-,TRBV20-1,many,TRBJ2-3,CSANRRLEVIDTQYF,TGCAGTGCTAATAGAAGGCTAGAAGTAATTGATACGCAGTATTTT
-,TRBV11-2,-,TRBJ2-3,CASSGGSQEQYF,TGTGCCAGCAGCGGCGGGTCCCAGGAGCAGTATTTT
TRBD1,TRBV19,few,TRBJ1-2,CASSPDRGYGYTF,TGTGCCAGTAGCCCGGACAGGGGGTATGGCTACACCTTC
TRBD2,TRBV6-1,-,TRBJ2-1,CASHNGLGFGGYNEQFF,TGTGCCAGCCACAACGGACTAGGGTTCGGCGGCTACAATGAGCAGTTCTTC
TRBD2,TRBV29-1,many,TRBJ2-7,CSVSFRTSGRREQYF,TGCAGCGTTTCCTTTAGGACTAGCGGGAGGCGCGAGCAGTACTTC
-,TRBV18,many,TRBJ2-5,CASSPTGNWEETQYF,TGTGCCAGCTCACCTACAGGGAACTGGGAAGAGACCCAGTACTTC
-,TRBV7-6,many,TRBJ1-5,CASSLRLGNQPQHF,TGTGCCAGCAGCTTAAGACTTGGTAATCAGCCCCAGCATTTT
-,TRBV5-1,many,TRBJ2-2,CASSLAGVAGELFF,TGCGCCAGCAGCTTGGCCGGGGTTGCCGGGGAGCTGTTTTTT
-,TRBV5-4,few,TRBJ2-3,CASSLDRVPDTQYF,TGTGCCAGCAGCTTGGATAGGGTACCAGATACGCAGTATTTT
-,TRBV9,few,TRBJ2-3,CASSVGQGDTQYF,TGTGCCAGCAGCGTAGGCCAGGGGGATACGCAGTATTTT
TRBD2,TRBV11-2,-,TRBJ2-1,CASSSRDTSGPPNEQFF,TGTGCCAGCAGCTCGAGAGACACTAGCGGGCCCCCCAATGAGCAGTTCTTC
-,TRBV11-2,-,TRBJ2-2,CASIPQNTGELFF,TGTGCCAGCATCCCTCAGAACACCGGGGAGCTGTTTTTT
-,TRBV11-3,-,TRBJ2-2,CASSPDGGGELFF,TGTGCCAGCAGCCCCGACGGGGGCGGGGAGCTGTTTTTT
TRBD2,TRBV11-2,many,TRBJ2-1,CASSLDRGGGYNEQFF,TGTGCCAGCAGCTTAGATCGGGGCGGGGGATACAATGAGCAGTTCTTC
TRBD2,TRBV7-2,many,TRBJ2-3,CASSYSGRARDTQYF,TGTGCCAGCAGCTATAGCGGGAGGGCCAGGGATACGCAGTATTTT
-,TRBV19,many,TRBJ2-1,CASSIAANNEQFF,TGTGCCAGTAGTATAGCGGCAAACAATGAGCAGTTCTTC
-,TRBV29-1,many,TRBJ2-3,CSVVGLLGQAPDTQYF,TGCAGCGTCGTGGGCCTACTAGGGCAGGCACCAGATACGCAGTATTTT
TRBD1,TRBV12-3/TRBV12-4,-,TRBJ1-6,CASSIRGNNSPLHF,TGTGCCAGCAGCATCAGGGGGAATAATTCACCCCTCCACTTT
TRBD1,TRBV27,many,TRBJ2-1,CASSSQTGGFDEQFF,TGTGCCAGCAGTTCCCAGACAGGGGGCTTTGATGAGCAGTTCTTC
-,TRBV29-1,few,TRBJ2-1,CSVAPRYNEQFF,TGCAGCGTTGCCCCCCGGTACAATGAGCAGTTCTTC
-,TRBV12-3/TRBV12-4,-,TRBJ1-6,CASRLRGSNNSPLHF,TGTGCCAGCAGATTGAGGGGTTCTAATAATTCACCCCTCCACTTT
TRBD2,TRBV4-2,many,TRBJ2-7,CASSVSGRGQYEQYF,TGTGCCAGCAGCGTTAGCGGGAGAGGTCAATACGAGCAGTACTTC
-,TRBV7-3,many,TRBJ1-1,CASSLQPNTEAFF,TGTGCCAGCAGCTTACAGCCGAACACTGAAGCTTTCTTT
TRBD2,TRBV12-3/TRBV12-4,many,TRBJ2-7,CASSLAGGVYEQYF,TGTGCCAGCAGCCTGGCTGGGGGGGTTTACGAGCAGTACTTC
-,TRBV5-1,few,TRBJ1-1,CASSWEGSTEAFF,TGCGCCAGCAGCTGGGAGGGAAGCACTGAAGCTTTCTTT
TRBD1,TRBV10-3,few,TRBJ2-1,CAISEATGTGGKDEQFF,TGTGCCATCAGTGAGGCTACCGGGACAGGGGGTAAGGATGAGCAGTTCTTC
TRBD1,TRBV7-2,many,TRBJ2-7,CASSFLGSRQGGYEQYF,TGTGCCAGCAGCTTCCTAGGGAGTAGACAGGGTGGCTACGAGCAGTACTTC
-,TRBV6-2/TRBV6-3,-,TRBJ2-6,CASSYGVGGSGANVLTF,TGTGCCAGCAGTTATGGAGTTGGGGGCTCTGGGGCCAACGTCCTGACTTTC
-,TRBV2,many,TRBJ1-2,CASREGANYGYTF,TGTGCCAGTCGCGAGGGGGCTAACTATGGCTACACCTTC
-,TRBV20-1,many,TRBJ2-5,CSASSRSQETQYF,TGCAGTGCTAGCTCTCGCTCCCAAGAGACCCAGTACTTC
-,TRBV5-4,-,TRBJ2-7,CASSSPGQVTLDEQYF,TGTGCCAGCAGCTCTCCGGGGCAGGTAACCCTCGACGAGCAGTACTTC
-,TRBV6-1,many,TRBJ2-2,CASKKEPTFTGELFF,TGTGCCAGCAAGAAAGAACCCACCTTTACCGGGGAGCTGTTTTTT
-,TRBV21-1,many,TRBJ2-7,CASSSIGYSDARNYEQYF,TGTGCCAGCAGCTCCATCGGATATAGCGACGCCAGGAATTACGAGCAGTACTTC
TRBD2,TRBV5-1,few,TRBJ2-4,CASSLVAGGQIAKNIQYF,TGCGCCAGCAGCTTGGTAGCGGGAGGCCAAATAGCCAAAAACATTCAGTACTTC
TRBD2,TRBV12-3/TRBV12-4,many,TRBJ2-7,CASSLSGRLSEQYF,TGTGCCAGCAGTTTGAGCGGGAGGTTGAGCGAGCAGTACTTC
-,TRBV27,many,TRBJ1-4,CASSFYAGRGSDEKLFF,TGTGCCAGCAGTTTCTACGCAGGGCGCGGTAGCGATGAAAAACTGTTTTTT
-,TRBV7-9,few,TRBJ2-3,CASSLSAQKSTDTQYF,TGTGCCAGCAGCTTAAGCGCCCAAAAGAGCACAGATACGCAGTATTTT
-,TRBV4-2,few,TRBJ2-4,CASSQDRDLGAGIQYF,TGTGCCAGCAGCCAAGACCGGGACTTGGGTGCGGGCATTCAGTACTTC
-,TRBV7-8,many,TRBJ1-4,CASSLAEWAGGEKLFF,TGTGCCAGCAGCTTAGCCGAGTGGGCAGGAGGAGAAAAACTGTTTTTT
TRBD2,TRBV4-3,many,TRBJ2-3,CASSQQTSGSFADTQYF,TGCGCCAGCAGCCAACAGACTAGCGGGAGCTTCGCAGATACGCAGTATTTT
-,TRBV12-3/TRBV12-4,many,TRBJ1-1,CASSLEANTEAFF,TGTGCCAGCAGTTTAGAAGCGAACACTGAAGCTTTCTTT
-,TRBV7-2,-,TRBJ2-7,CASSLSRGKEQYF,TGTGCCAGCAGCTTAAGTCGGGGGAAGGAGCAGTACTTC
TRBD1,TRBV7-3,many,TRBJ1-4,CASSSDRGEKLFF,TGTGCCAGCAGTTCCGACAGGGGTGAAAAACTGTTTTTT
-,TRBV7-6,many,TRBJ2-5,CASREQETQYF,TGTGCCAGCAGGGAACAAGAGACCCAGTACTTC